This T cell receptor beta chain was recovered during a study of control samples from healthy donors and cancer patients. Sequenced by immunoSEQ multiplex PCR; TCRdb stores in-frame clones only, minus some. Among about 130,000 clones listed, 70% to 90% were seen once. The CDR3 is made up of 14 amino acids. The germline CDR1 and CDR2 sequences are SGHDN and FVKESK. V was clipped by 1 base and J by 4 bases; unmatched bases: 3. The TCR sequence derives from a middle-aged man in good health. The sample taken for sequencing was blood. This sequence joins TRBV14 and TRBJ1-2, with 7 bases fitting TRBD1. This chain's CDR3 is CASSQATGAYGYTF. The CDR3 DNA follows: TGTGCCAGCAGCCAAGCCACAGGGGCCTATGGCTACACCTTC.